These 26 T cell receptor beta chains share one sample of origin, sequenced in a study of cytomegalovirus exposure and HLA in healthy donors. 60 Vbeta and 13 Jbeta primers were used in PCR. TCRdb's table, derived via immunoSEQ multiplex PCR, lists solely in-frame clones and lacks some. This table holds about 200,000 clones, around 77% found once. Material for sequencing was PBMCs. The receptors were sampled from a man younger than 45 in good health and CMV-seronegative.

There are a few counts of this clone. The chain employs TRBV7-3 and TRBJ2-7; D is uncertain. This CDR3 has 13 residues. Trimming took 0 bases from V and 5 from J, leaving 8 bases between them. Looked up from germline, CDR1 is SGHTA and CDR2 is FQGTGA. The CDR3 loop reads CASSLTGSHEQYF. The CDR3 coding sequence is TGTGCCAGCAGCTTAACCGGTTCGCACGAGCAGTACTTC. Full variable domain (outside the CDR3, taken from reference TRBV7-3 and TRBJ2-7): GAGVSQTPSNKVTEKGKYVELRCDPISGHTALYWYRQSLGQGPEFLIYFQGTGAADDSGLPNDRFFAVRPEGSVSTLKIQRTERGDSAVYLCASSLTGSHEQYFGPGTRLTVT.

The genes are TRBV6-5 and TRBJ1-1; D is unresolved. Trimming took 5 bases from V and 1 from J, leaving 8 bases between them. The CDR3 extends over 13 amino acids. Germline V gene sequence: CDR1 MNHEY, CDR2 SVGAGI. CDR3 nucleotide sequence: TGTGCCAGCAGTCAACCAGGGAACACTGAAGCTTTCTTT. Translating it yields CASSQPGNTEAFF.

CDR3 bases: TGTGCCAGCAGGTGGACAGCGGAGACCCAGTACTTC. Amino acids: CASRWTAETQYF. The V call is TRBV6-6, the J call TRBJ2-5, with a weak D call TRBD1 (6 bases). CDR3 length: 12 amino acids. With 6 bases removed from V and 5 bases from J, the gap between germline ends came to 10 bases. The V gene's germline CDR1 is MNHNY and CDR2 SVGAGI (reference sequence).

The chain links TRBV5-5 to TRBJ2-5, with D possibly matching TRBD2 (6 bases). The V gene's germline CDR1 is SGHKS and CDR2 YYEKEE (reference sequence). The CDR3 sequence is 13 residues long. The V end was cut by 1 base, the J end by 5 bases, with 9 bases between. This CDR3 is CASSLWGEETQYF. The CDR3 coding sequence is TGTGCCAGCAGCTTGTGGGGGGAGGAGACCCAGTACTTC.

The chain couples TRBV7-9 to TRBJ2-7; 9 bases are shared with TRBD1. J gave up 3 bases and V 5 bases, and 8 bases lay outside the gene matches. This CDR3 comprises 15 residues. Germline V gene data show CDR1 as SEHNR and CDR2 as FQNEAQ (reference sequence). Written as DNA, the CDR3 is TGTGCCAGCAGCAAGGGACAGGGAAAACTCTACGAGCAGTACTTC. Its translation is CASSKGQGKLYEQYF.

The V and J genes are TRBV5-4 and TRBJ2-7; D might be TRBD1 (5 bases). CDR1 SGHNT and CDR2 YYREEE come from the germline V gene (reference sequence). V was cut by 4 bases and J by 3 bases, with 14 bases left in between. This CDR3 has 14 residues. CDR3 in amino acids: CASSPRQGNYEQYF. The DNA for the CDR3 is TGTGCCAGCAGCCCCCGCCAGGGCAACTACGAGCAGTACTTC.

This chain connects TRBV7-8 to TRBJ2-1; possible D gene TRBD1, 6 bases. Trimming removed 4 bases at V and 4 bases at J, with 8 bases between. The length of the CDR3 is 13 residues. CDR1 is SGHVS, CDR2 FQNEAQ, per germline. Here the CDR3 reads CASSSDRYNEQFF. DNA of the CDR3: TGTGCCAGCAGCTCCGACAGGTACAATGAGCAGTTCTTC.

The chain combines TRBV2 with TRBJ1-2; no definite D call. The germline V gene encodes CDR1 SNHLY and CDR2 FYNNEI. Trimming removed 2 bases at V and 6 bases at J, with 16 bases between. The CDR3 covers 15 residues. The CDR3 DNA is TGTGCCAGCAGTGAAAGATATTTTGCGGGCGATGGCTACACCTTC. Its translation: CASSERYFAGDGYTF.

The rearrangement joins TRBV6-7 to TRBJ2-7; TRBD1 matches 8 bases. TRBV6-7 is placed among ORFs of uncertain function. Trimming took 5 bases from V and 1 from J; bases not matched to a gene: 16. This CDR3 comprises 18 residues. CDR3 residues: CASSTPGQVERRSYEQYF. CDR3 bases: TGTGCCAGCAGTACCCCGGGACAGGTTGAGAGGCGGTCCTACGAGCAGTACTTC.

The rearrangement uses TRBV11-2 and TRBJ2-7, with D possibly TRBD2 on 6 matching bases. Trimming removed 6 bases at V and 2 bases at J, with 17 bases between. CDR1 and CDR2 (germline): SGHAT, FQNNGV. The CDR3 sequence is 15 residues long. The CDR3 protein is CASRTPAGQTYEQYF. The CDR3 nucleotides read TGTGCCAGCAGAACCCCGGCGGGGCAGACCTACGAGCAGTACTTC.

This clone was seen a single time. The rearrangement links TRBV11-3 to TRBJ1-6; D perhaps matches TRBD1 (5 bases). The ends were cut back, 2 bases at V and 5 bases at J, with 7 bases in the middle. In germline, CDR1 is SGHNT, CDR2 YENEEA. CDR3 length equals 14 residues. In DNA form, the CDR3 reads TGTGCCAGCAGCTTACAAGGGGATAATTCACCCCTCCACTTT. It translates to CASSLQGDNSPLHF.

V gene TRBV7-8 combines with J gene TRBJ2-3, with D possibly being TRBD2 (6 bases). The CDR3 has 17 amino acids. Germline-derived CDR1 and CDR2 are SGHVS and FQNEAQ. V lost 1 base and J 2 bases, leaving 16 bases between the germline ends. The CDR3 sequence: CASSLVSRLGITDTQYF. CDR3 bases: TGTGCCAGCAGCTTAGTATCCCGACTAGGGATCACAGATACGCAGTATTTT.

This clone was seen only once. The V gene is TRBV28, the J gene TRBJ1-4; D may be TRBD1 (5 bases). Germline loops: CDR1 MDHEN, CDR2 SYDVKM. Trimming took off 3 bases at V and 4 bases at J, with 15 bases between the two ends. The CDR3 sequence is 16 residues long. CDR3 protein: CASSLETGFNNEKLFF. CDR3 in DNA: TGTGCCAGCAGTTTGGAAACAGGCTTCAATAATGAAAAACTGTTTTTT.

The chain joins TRBV5-1 to TRBJ2-5, with D perhaps matching TRBD2 (6 bases). Trimming took off 4 bases at V and 5 bases at J, with 15 bases between the two ends. Germline V gives CDR1 SGHRS, CDR2 YFSETQ. The CDR3 has 14 residues. CDR3 sequence: CASSPGTSGETQYF. In DNA, the CDR3 is TGCGCCAGCAGCCCGGGGACTTCGGGGGAGACCCAGTACTTC.

The table lists this clone with a count of one. J is TRBJ2-2 and V is TRBV5-4; 12 bases match TRBD2. In germline, CDR1 is SGHNT, CDR2 YYREEE (reference sequence). The CDR3 has 18 residues. V lost 1 base, J lost 0 bases, and 4 bases stayed unmatched. The CDR3 is CASSLTSGRKPNTGELFF. CDR3 DNA: TGTGCCAGCAGCTTGACTAGCGGGAGGAAACCGAACACCGGGGAGCTGTTTTTT.

The chain links TRBV4-1 to TRBJ2-3; 7 bases agree with TRBD2. J lost 4 bases, V lost 1 base, and 8 bases had no gene match. The germline gives CDR1 MGHRA, CDR2 YSYEKL. The CDR3 is 16 amino acids. CDR3 DNA: TGCGCCAGCAGCCAAGGCCCACCGGGAGGCGCAGATACGCAGTATTTT. It encodes CASSQGPPGGADTQYF.

The V gene is TRBV11-1, the J gene TRBJ1-2; 7 bases align to TRBD1. V was clipped by 6 bases and J by 5 bases; unmatched bases: 6. Germline loops: CDR1 SGHAT, CDR2 FQDESV (reference sequence). The CDR3 has 13 amino acids. The CDR3 DNA follows: TGTGCCAGCAGTACATCAGGGGGGTATGGCTACACCTTC. Its translation is CASSTSGGYGYTF.

The rearrangement uses TRBV5-6 and TRBJ2-1; the match to TRBD1 covers 7 bases. The CDR3 runs 17 residues. CDR1 is SGHDT and CDR2 is YYEEEE in the germline V gene. V shed 7 bases, J shed 8 bases, and the junction held 21 bases outside the gene matches. CDR3 in amino acids: CASALGKRGQVWDEQFF. The CDR3 coding sequence is TGTGCCAGCGCCTTGGGAAAACGAGGACAGGTTTGGGATGAGCAGTTCTTC.

The J gene is TRBJ1-2, the V gene TRBV5-8; D gene ambiguous. The V end was cut by 2 bases, the J end by 6 bases, with 11 bases between. Germline assignment: CDR1 SGHTS and CDR2 YDEGEE. This CDR3 has 13 residues. This chain's CDR3 is CASSFRVVDGYTF. CDR3 nucleotide sequence: TGTGCCAGCAGCTTCCGAGTCGTGGATGGCTACACCTTC.

V usage is TRBV29-1 and J usage is TRBJ2-7, with 11 bases that match TRBD2. Germline lookup yields CDR1 SQVTM and CDR2 ANQGSEA. Trimming took 4 bases from V and 4 from J; bases not matched to a gene: 6. The CDR3 runs 14 residues. CDR3 nucleotides: TGCAGCGTTGTAACTAGCGGGAGCGGGTACGAGCAGTACTTC. This gives the protein CSVVTSGSGYEQYF.

J is TRBJ2-7 and V is TRBV5-1, with 10 bases lining up with TRBD1. The CDR3 is 14 residues long. Germline CDR1 SGHRS, CDR2 YFSETQ. J gave up 6 bases and V 3 bases, and 6 bases lay outside the gene matches. CDR3 in DNA: TGCGCCAGCAGCTCCGGGACAGGGGTGGTCGAGCAGTACTTC. Its protein is CASSSGTGVVEQYF. The variable domain in full, with the rest retrieved from reference TRBV5-1 and TRBJ2-7, is KAGVTQTPRYLIKTRGQQVTLSCSPISGHRSVSWYQQTPGQGLQFLFEYFSETQRNKGNFPGRFSGRQFSNSRSEMNVSTLELGDSALYLCASSSGTGVVEQYFGPGTRLTVT.

There are a few counts of this clone. The J gene is TRBJ2-2, the V gene TRBV15; D is perhaps TRBD2 (6 bases). CDR3 length: 18 amino acids. V was pared by 0 bases and J by 5 bases, with 19 bases between. Germline lookup yields CDR1 LNHNV and CDR2 YYDKDF (reference sequence). The CDR3 coding sequence is TGTGCCACCAGCAGAGATCCGGCGGGGAGCTCTTCGACCGGGGAGCTGTTTTTT. Protein sequence: CATSRDPAGSSSTGELFF.

The chain is built from TRBV28 and TRBJ2-5, with TRBD1 identical over 7 bases. CDR3 size: 12 residues. CDR1 is MDHEN, CDR2 SYDVKM, per germline. V dropped 7 bases and J dropped 2; count of bases not matched to a gene: 1. The CDR3 sequence: CASMGQQETQYF. DNA for the CDR3: TGTGCCAGCATGGGACAGCAAGAGACCCAGTACTTC. The complete variable domain, with remaining parts taken from reference TRBV28 and TRBJ2-5, reads DVKVTQSSRYLVKRTGEKVFLECVQDMDHENMFWYRQDPGLGLRLIYFSYDVKMKEKGDIPEGYSVSREKKERFSLILESASTNQTSMYLCASMGQQETQYFGPGTRLLVL.

The chain uses TRBV5-6 and TRBJ1-1, with D possibly being TRBD1 (5 bases). In germline, CDR1 is SGHDT, CDR2 YYEEEE. Deletions cut 1 base from V and 1 base from J, with 8 bases between. The CDR3 has 14 residues. DNA for the CDR3: TGTGCCAGCAGCTTGTGGGGCTGGAACACTGAAGCTTTCTTT. Its protein is CASSLWGWNTEAFF. The full variable domain, rest sourced from reference TRBV5-6 and TRBJ1-1, is DAGVTQSPTHLIKTRGQQVTLRCSPKSGHDTVSWYQQALGQGPQFIFQYYEEEERQRGNFPDRFSGHQFPNYSSELNVNALLLGDSALYLCASSLWGWNTEAFFGQGTRLTVV.

The chain joins TRBV7-9 to TRBJ2-2, with 7 nucleotides matching TRBD1. This CDR3 region has 14 residues. Germline CDR1 reads SEHNR; CDR2 reads FQNEAQ (reference sequence). V lost 4 bases to trimming and J lost 3 bases; unmatched junction nucleotides: 2. Written as DNA, the CDR3 is TGTGCCAGCAGCTCTACAGGGGACACCGGGGAGCTGTTTTTT. Translation gives CASSSTGDTGELFF.

The V and J genes are TRBV5-4 and TRBJ1-6; D unresolved. The CDR3 is made up of 13 amino acids. CDR1 and CDR2 from the germline V gene are SGHNT and YYREEE (reference sequence). Trimming stripped 7 bases from V and 0 bases from J, with 5 bases between. The CDR3 is CASGSSYNSPLHF. In nucleotides, the CDR3 is TGTGCCAGCGGTAGCTCCTATAATTCACCCCTCCACTTT.